This TCR beta chain is drawn from a study of neurological immune-mediated disorders. In this sample, this clonotype turned up many times. Per germline, CDR1 WSHSY and CDR2 SAAADI. The ends lost 6 bases at V and 4 bases at J; junction bases unmatched: 4. This CDR3 comprises 15 residues. MiXCR was run by TCRdb on the 5' RACE reads, yielding one entry per CDR3 protein. The data contain more than 70,000 distinct CDR3 sequences, under 20% of them singletons. The sequence was obtained from a middle-aged woman in good health. The chain combines TRBV10-2 with TRBJ2-2; 11 bases line up with TRBD1. Sample: PBMCs. CDR3 DNA sequence: TGCGCCAGCAGAACTGGGACAGGGGGCACCGGGGAGCTGTTTTTT. As protein: CASRTGTGGTGELFF.